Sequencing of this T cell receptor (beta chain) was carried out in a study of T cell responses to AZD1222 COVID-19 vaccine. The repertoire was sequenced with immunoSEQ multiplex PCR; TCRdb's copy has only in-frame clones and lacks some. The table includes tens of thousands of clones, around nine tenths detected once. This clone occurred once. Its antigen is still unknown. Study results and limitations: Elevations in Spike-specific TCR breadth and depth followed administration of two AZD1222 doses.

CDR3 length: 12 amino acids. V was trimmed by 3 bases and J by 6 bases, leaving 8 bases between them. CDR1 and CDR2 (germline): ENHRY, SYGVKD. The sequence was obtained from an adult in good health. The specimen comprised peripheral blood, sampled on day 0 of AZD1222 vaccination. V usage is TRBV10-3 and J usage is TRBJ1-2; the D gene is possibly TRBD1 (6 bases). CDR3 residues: CAISDRGDGYTF. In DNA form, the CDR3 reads TGTGCCATCAGTGACAGGGGAGATGGCTACACCTTC.